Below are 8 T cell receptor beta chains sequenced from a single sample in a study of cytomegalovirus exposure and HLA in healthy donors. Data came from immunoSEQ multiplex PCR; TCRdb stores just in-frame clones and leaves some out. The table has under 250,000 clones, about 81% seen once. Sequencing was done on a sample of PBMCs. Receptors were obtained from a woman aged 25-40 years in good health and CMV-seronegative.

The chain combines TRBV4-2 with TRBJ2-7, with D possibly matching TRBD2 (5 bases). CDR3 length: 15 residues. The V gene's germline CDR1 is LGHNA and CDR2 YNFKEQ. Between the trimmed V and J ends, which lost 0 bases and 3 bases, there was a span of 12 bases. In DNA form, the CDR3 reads TGTGCCAGCAGCCAAGATATTACGGGGATCTACGAGCAGTACTTC. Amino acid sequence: CASSQDITGIYEQYF.

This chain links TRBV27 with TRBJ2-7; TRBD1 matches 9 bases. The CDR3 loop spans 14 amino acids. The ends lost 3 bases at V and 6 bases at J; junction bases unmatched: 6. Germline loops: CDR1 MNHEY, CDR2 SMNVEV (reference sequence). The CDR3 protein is CASSFGTGILEQYF. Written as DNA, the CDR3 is TGTGCCAGCAGTTTCGGGACAGGGATCCTCGAGCAGTACTTC.

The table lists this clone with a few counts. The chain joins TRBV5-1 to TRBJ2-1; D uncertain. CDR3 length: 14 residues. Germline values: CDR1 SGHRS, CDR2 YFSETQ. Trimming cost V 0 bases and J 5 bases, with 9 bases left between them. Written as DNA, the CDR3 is TGCGCCAGCAGCTTGGAACGGAGCAACAATGAGCAGTTCTTC. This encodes CASSLERSNNEQFF.

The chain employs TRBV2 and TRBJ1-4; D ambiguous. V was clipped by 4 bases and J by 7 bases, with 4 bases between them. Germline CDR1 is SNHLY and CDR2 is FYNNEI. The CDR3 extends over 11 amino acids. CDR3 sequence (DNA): TGTGCCAGCAGTGTATCTGAAAAACTGTTTTTT. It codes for CASSVSEKLFF.

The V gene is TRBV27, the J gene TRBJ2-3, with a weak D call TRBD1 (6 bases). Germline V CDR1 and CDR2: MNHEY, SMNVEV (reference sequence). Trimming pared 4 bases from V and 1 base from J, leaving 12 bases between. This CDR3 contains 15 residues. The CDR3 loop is CASSSQGLRTDTQYF. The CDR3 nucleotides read TGTGCCAGCAGTTCCCAGGGGCTACGCACAGATACGCAGTATTTT.

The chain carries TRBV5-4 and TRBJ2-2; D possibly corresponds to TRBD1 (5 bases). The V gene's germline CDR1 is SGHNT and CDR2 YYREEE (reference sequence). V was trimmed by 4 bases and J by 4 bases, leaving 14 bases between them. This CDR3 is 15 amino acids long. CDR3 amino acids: CASSQDTSPTGELFF. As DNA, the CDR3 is TGTGCCAGCAGCCAGGACACCTCGCCCACCGGGGAGCTGTTTTTT.

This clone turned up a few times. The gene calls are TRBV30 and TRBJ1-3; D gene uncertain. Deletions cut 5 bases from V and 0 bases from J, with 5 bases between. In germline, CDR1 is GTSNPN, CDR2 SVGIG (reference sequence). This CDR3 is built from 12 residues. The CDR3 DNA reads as TGTGCCTGGTCACTCTCTGGAAACACCATATATTTT. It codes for CAWSLSGNTIYF.

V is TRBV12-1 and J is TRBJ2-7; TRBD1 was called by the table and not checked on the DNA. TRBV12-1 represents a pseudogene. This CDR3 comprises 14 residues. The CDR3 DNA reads TGTGCCAGCAGCTTTCAGGTCGGCACCCCCGAGCAGTACTTC. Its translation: CASSFQVGTPEQYF.